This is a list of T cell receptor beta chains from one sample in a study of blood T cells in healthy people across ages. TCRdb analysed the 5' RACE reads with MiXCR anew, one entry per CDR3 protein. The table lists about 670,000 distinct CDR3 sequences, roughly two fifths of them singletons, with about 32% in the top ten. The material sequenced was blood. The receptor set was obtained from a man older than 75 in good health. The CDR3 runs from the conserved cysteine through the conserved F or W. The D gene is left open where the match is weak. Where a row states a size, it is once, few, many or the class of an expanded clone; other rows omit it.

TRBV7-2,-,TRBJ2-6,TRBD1,TGTGCCAGCAGCAGGGACAGGGATGGGGCCAACGTCCTGACTTTC,CASSRDRDGANVLTF
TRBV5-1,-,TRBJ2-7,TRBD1,TGCGCCAGCAGCTTACAGACAGGGGAAGTGTACGAGCAGTACTTC,CASSLQTGEVYEQYF
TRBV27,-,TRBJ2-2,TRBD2,TGTGCCAGCAGGCCTGGACTAGCGGGAGTTGGGACCGGGGAGCTGTTTTTT,CASRPGLAGVGTGELFF
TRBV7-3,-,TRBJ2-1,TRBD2,TGTGCCAGCAGCGAGACTAGCGGGACTAATGAGCAGTTCTTC,CASSETSGTNEQFF
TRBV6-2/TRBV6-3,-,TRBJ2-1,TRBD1,TGTGCCAGCAGTTACCCCCGGACAGGGAAGGATGAGCAGTTCTTC,CASSYPRTGKDEQFF
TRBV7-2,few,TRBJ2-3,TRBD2,TGTGCCAGCAGCCCACCGGGACTAGCCGACACAGATACGCAGTATTTT,CASSPPGLADTDTQYF
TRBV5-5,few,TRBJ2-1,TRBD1,TGTGCCAGCAGCCAAGGACAGGGGGTTGACAATGAGCAGTTCTTC,CASSQGQGVDNEQFF
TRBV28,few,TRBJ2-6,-,TGTGCCAGCAGTCCCGCCTTGGGCGGGGCTGGGGCCAACGTCCTGACTTTC,CASSPALGGAGANVLTF
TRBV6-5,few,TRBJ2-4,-,TGTGCCAGCAGTACCGGACAGTTAATAGCCAAAAACATTCAGTACTTC,CASSTGQLIAKNIQYF
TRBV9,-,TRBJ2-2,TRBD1,TGTGCCAGCAGCTTATACAGGGGGCCCTCGAACACCGGGGAGCTGTTTTTT,CASSLYRGPSNTGELFF
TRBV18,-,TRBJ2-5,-,TGTGCCAGCTCACCGCCTCCAAGCGAGACCCAGTACTTC,CASSPPPSETQYF
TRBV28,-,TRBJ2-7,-,TGTGCCAGCAGCCCGACCAAAGGACTAACCTCTCCCTACGAGCAGTACTTC,CASSPTKGLTSPYEQYF
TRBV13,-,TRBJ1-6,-,TGTGCCAGCAGCTTAGTTTCTTCACCCCTCCACTTT,CASSLVSSPLHF
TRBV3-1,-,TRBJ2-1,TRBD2,TGTGCCTCAAGGGAGGGCGTCTACAATGAGCAGTTCTTC,CASREGVYNEQFF
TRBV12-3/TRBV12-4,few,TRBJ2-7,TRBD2,TGTGCCAGCAGTGCCCGACTAGCGGGAGCCCACGAGCAGTACTTC,CASSARLAGAHEQYF
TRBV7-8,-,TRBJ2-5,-,TGTGCCAGCAGCGGGGGGCTGCGGTGGGAGCAGTACTTC,CASSGGLRWEQYF
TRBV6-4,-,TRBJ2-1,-,TGTGCCAGCAGTGTCACAGGGGAGGCGGATGAGCAGTTCTTC,CASSVTGEADEQFF
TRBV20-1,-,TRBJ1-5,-,TGCAGTGGTCGCGGGGACAATCAGCCCCAGCATTTT,CSGRGDNQPQHF
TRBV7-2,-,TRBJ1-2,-,TGTGCCAGCAGCTTAGAAGCGGGTTTGTTTGGCTACACCTTC,CASSLEAGLFGYTF
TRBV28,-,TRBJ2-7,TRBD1,TGTGCCAGCAGTGAACCCGGGACAGCCTACGAGCAGTACTTC,CASSEPGTAYEQYF
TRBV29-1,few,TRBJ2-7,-,TGCAGCGTTGCCGGGATGGGGTACGAGCAGTACTTC,CSVAGMGYEQYF
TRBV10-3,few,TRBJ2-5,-,TGTGCCATCAGGGGGGAGGTTGAGCAGTACTTC,CAIRGEVEQYF
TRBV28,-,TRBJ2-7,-,TGTGCCAGCAAGTCTAGCTCCTACGAGCAGTACTTC,CASKSSSYEQYF
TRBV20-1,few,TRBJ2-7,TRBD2,TGCAGTGCGCGAATCCGAGCTTTTGGCGGGAGTCTTTACGAGCAGTACTTC,CSARIRAFGGSLYEQYF
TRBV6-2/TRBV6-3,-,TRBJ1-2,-,TGTGCCAGCAGCCACACAGGGAAGGACACCTTC,CASSHTGKDTF
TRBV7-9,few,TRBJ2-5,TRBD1,TGTGCCAGCCGGACAGGGTATGATTCCAATGAGCAGTACTTC,CASRTGYDSNEQYF
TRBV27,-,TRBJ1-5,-,TGTGCCAGCAGTCCACAGGGCAAGGGTAATCAGCCCCAGCATTTT,CASSPQGKGNQPQHF
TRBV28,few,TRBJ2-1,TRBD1,TGTGCCAGCAGTCCCGCCGGGACAGCCAACAATGAGCAGTTCTTC,CASSPAGTANNEQFF
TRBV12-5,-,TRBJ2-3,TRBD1,TGTGCTAGTGGTTTAGGGGACAGGGATGCAGATACGCAGTATTTT,CASGLGDRDADTQYF
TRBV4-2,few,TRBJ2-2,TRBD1,TGTGCCAGCAGCCACCGGGACAGGGGCACCGGGGAGCTGTTTTTT,CASSHRDRGTGELFF
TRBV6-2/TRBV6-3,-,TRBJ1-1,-,TGTGCCAGCAGTGACGTCGGGGGAACTGAAGCTTTCTTT,CASSDVGGTEAFF
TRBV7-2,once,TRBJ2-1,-,TGTGCCAGCAAAAACGCACTCGGGGGCAATGAGCAGTTCTTC,CASKNALGGNEQFF
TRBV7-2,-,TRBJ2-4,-,TGTGCCAGCAGCTTAGGAGTTAGAGCGAACATTCAGTACTTC,CASSLGVRANIQYF
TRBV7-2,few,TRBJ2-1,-,TGTGCCAGCAGCTTAAGGGGGGAGTATAACTACAATGAGCAGTTCTTC,CASSLRGEYNYNEQFF
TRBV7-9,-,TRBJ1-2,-,TGTGCCAGCAGCTTAGACACCAGCTATGGCTACACCTTC,CASSLDTSYGYTF
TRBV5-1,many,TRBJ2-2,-,TGCGCCAGCTCCTGGATGGGTCAAAACACCGGGGAGCTGTTTTTT,CASSWMGQNTGELFF
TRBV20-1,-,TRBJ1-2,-,TGCAGTGTCTTAAAGGGGCAGACCGGCTACACCTTC,CSVLKGQTGYTF
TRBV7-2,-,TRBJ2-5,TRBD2,TGTGCCAGCAGCTTAGATCTAGCGGGAGCGGGGGAGCAGTACTTC,CASSLDLAGAGEQYF
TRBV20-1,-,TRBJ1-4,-,TGCAGTGCTAGGACCACAGGGAATGAAAAACTGTTTTTT,CSARTTGNEKLFF